This T cell receptor (beta chain) was recovered during a study of T cell responses to AZD1222 COVID-19 vaccine. Germline values: CDR1 SGHTA, CDR2 FQGNSA. Trimming at V came to 6 bases and at J to 3 bases, leaving 9 bases not matched to a gene. This CDR3 has 15 residues. Profiling relied on immunoSEQ multiplex PCR, and the TCRdb table lists in-frame clones only, not all of them. The profile shows 95,000 to 150,000 clones, roughly nine tenths of them singletons. General observations from the study: Compared with day 0, the breadth and depth of the Spike-specific TCR repertoire rose significantly after two doses of AZD1222. All repertoire sampling was performed exclusively after the peak T cell response. Spike was spanned by vaccine-associated CD4 TCRs, which were dominant at 160-218 and 743-854. Clonal diversity was possibly underestimated, and the donors were mostly white British, with more females.

This clone is a singleton in its sample. Antigen: not known. V usage is TRBV7-2 and J usage is TRBJ2-7; the match to TRBD2 covers 9 bases. The TCR originated in an adult in good health. The sequences come from peripheral blood, collected on day 0 of AZD1222 vaccination. The CDR3 loop reads CASRPVSGGRYEQYF. The CDR3 DNA follows: TGTGCCAGCAGACCAGTTAGCGGGGGTCGCTACGAGCAGTACTTC.